A selection of T cell receptor beta chains follows, all from one sample in a study of blood T cell repertoires in COVID-19. Sequencing was performed with immunoSEQ multiplex PCR; in TCRdb, only in-frame clones are kept and a portion is missing. The sample shows around 250,000 clones, approximately 84% of them seen only once. Sequenced: PBMCs or T cells enriched from blood (not recorded which). Receptors originate from a man aged 18 to 30 who had recovered from COVID-19. Each CDR3 is given with its conserved first and last residue. The D gene is left open where the match is weak. The listing skips clone size in some rows; elsewhere it reads once, few, many or a size class.

>TRBV5-1|TRBJ2-7|.|.
TGCGCCAGCAGCTTGGGACAGGCGAACTACGAGCAGTACTTC
CASSLGQANYEQYF
>TRBV7-8|TRBJ2-1|.|TRBD2
TGTGCCAGCAGCTTAGGAGCGGGGCTCTACAATGAGCAGTTCTTC
CASSLGAGLYNEQFF
>TRBV4-1|TRBJ1-6|.|.
TGCGCCAGCAGCCGCACCGACGGACCCGACGGGACACCCCTCCACTTT
CASSRTDGPDGTPLHF
>TRBV2|TRBJ1-5|.|.
TGTGCCAGCAGGGAGTTGGGGCAGGCATATAGCAATCAGCCCCAGCATTTT
CASRELGQAYSNQPQHF
>TRBV10-3|TRBJ2-2|.|.
TGTGCCATCAGCGGCACAGATACCGGGGAGCTGTTTTTT
CAISGTDTGELFF
>TRBV6-5|TRBJ2-7|.|TRBD1
TGTGCCAGCAGTAAATCGGGACAGGGAAGATACGAGCAGTACTTC
CASSKSGQGRYEQYF
>TRBV28|TRBJ1-4|.|TRBD1
TGTGCCAGCAGTTCGGGACAGGGAGGGAGAAGTGAAAAACTGTTTTTT
CASSSGQGGRSEKLFF
>TRBV3-1/TRBV3-2|TRBJ2-1|once|TRBD2
TGTGCCAGCAGCCAAGATCGAACGCGTGGAGAATTAATCCTAGCGGACTACAATGAGCAGTTCTTC
CASSQDRTRGELILADYNEQFF
>TRBV3-1/TRBV3-2|TRBJ2-6|once|TRBD2
TGTGCCAGCAGCCAGGGTGGCGGGAGGGCTGGTGGGGCCAACGTCCTGACTTTC
CASSQGGGRAGGANVLTF
>TRBV7-2|TRBJ2-1|.|.
TGTGCCAGCAGCCTGGGACTGTACAATGAGCAGTTCTTC
CASSLGLYNEQFF
>TRBV19|TRBJ1-2|.|.
TGTGCCAGTAGTATAATACACACCAACTATGGCTACACCTTC
CASSIIHTNYGYTF
>TRBV7-2|TRBJ2-7|.|.
TGTGCCAGCAGTCCTCAAGGCGGCCCCCTCTACGAGCAGTACTTC
CASSPQGGPLYEQYF
>TRBV13|TRBJ2-3|.|TRBD2
TGTGCCAGCAGCCAGGGACTAGCGGGAGATACGCAGTATTTT
CASSQGLAGDTQYF
>TRBV11-2|TRBJ2-2|.|.
TGTGCCCTGGGGGCGGAAAACACCGGGGAGCTGTTTTTT
CALGAENTGELFF
>TRBV6-5|TRBJ1-3|once|.
TGTGCCAGCAGTTACTCTCGGGACTCTGGAAACACCATATATTTT
CASSYSRDSGNTIYF
>TRBV9|TRBJ1-1|.|.
TGTGCCAGCAGCGTAGGGAAGCGATCTGAAGCTTTCTTT
CASSVGKRSEAFF
>TRBV21-1|TRBJ1-1|.|.
TGTGCCAGCAGCAAAACTCAGGGGGCGCACACTGAAGCTTTCTTT
CASSKTQGAHTEAFF
>TRBV6-1|TRBJ1-2|.|TRBD1
TGTGCCAGCAGTGATCAGGGGGCCAGGTATGGCTACACCTTC
CASSDQGARYGYTF
>TRBV19|TRBJ1-4|.|.
TGTGCCAGTAGTAGACTCGATACAAACGACGGCAAACTGTTTTTT
CASSRLDTNDGKLFF
>TRBV19|TRBJ1-1|.|.
TGTGCCAGTAGTATCGGTAACACTGAAGCTTTCTTT
CASSIGNTEAFF
>TRBV6-5|TRBJ2-7|few|TRBD1
TGTGCCAGCAGTTACTCGAAACAGGGGGCGCGGTACGAGCAGTACTTC
CASSYSKQGARYEQYF
>TRBV28|TRBJ2-5|.|.
TGTGCCAGCAGCCCAGGGGTTTTGGAGACCCAGTACTTC
CASSPGVLETQYF
>TRBV19|TRBJ1-6|.|.
TGTGCCAGTAGTCCCCCAGGGGATGCTGATTCACCCCTCCACTTT
CASSPPGDADSPLHF
>TRBV7-9|TRBJ1-1|.|.
TGTGCCAGCAGCTTAGGGTCAGGTTCGCCGAACACTGAAGCTTTCTTT
CASSLGSGSPNTEAFF
>TRBV5-1|TRBJ1-2|.|.
TGCGCCAGCAGCTTGGAACAGGCCATCAATGGCTACACCTTC
CASSLEQAINGYTF
>TRBV15|TRBJ2-7|.|TRBD2
TGTGCCACCAGCAGAGATCCGGCTAGCGGGAGGAGGTACGAGCAGTACTTC
CATSRDPASGRRYEQYF
>TRBV6-1|TRBJ1-5|.|.
TGTGCCAGCAGTGAACGGACAGTCAATCAGCCCCAGCATTTT
CASSERTVNQPQHF
>TRBV2|TRBJ2-3|.|TRBD2
TGTGCCAGCAGTGACCGGATAGCGGGAGATACGCAGTATTTT
CASSDRIAGDTQYF
>TRBV12-5|TRBJ2-2|.|.
TGTGCTAGTGGTTTGGTAAGAGTTGTACACACCGGGGAGCTGTTTTTT
CASGLVRVVHTGELFF
>TRBV25-1|TRBJ2-6|.|TRBD1
TGTGCCAGCAGTGACGGGACAGGGGGCCGCTCTGGGGCCAACGTCCTGACTTTC
CASSDGTGGRSGANVLTF
>TRBV10-3|TRBJ2-5|few|.
TGTGCCATCAGTGGGACAGACGCAGAGACCCAGTACTTC
CAISGTDAETQYF